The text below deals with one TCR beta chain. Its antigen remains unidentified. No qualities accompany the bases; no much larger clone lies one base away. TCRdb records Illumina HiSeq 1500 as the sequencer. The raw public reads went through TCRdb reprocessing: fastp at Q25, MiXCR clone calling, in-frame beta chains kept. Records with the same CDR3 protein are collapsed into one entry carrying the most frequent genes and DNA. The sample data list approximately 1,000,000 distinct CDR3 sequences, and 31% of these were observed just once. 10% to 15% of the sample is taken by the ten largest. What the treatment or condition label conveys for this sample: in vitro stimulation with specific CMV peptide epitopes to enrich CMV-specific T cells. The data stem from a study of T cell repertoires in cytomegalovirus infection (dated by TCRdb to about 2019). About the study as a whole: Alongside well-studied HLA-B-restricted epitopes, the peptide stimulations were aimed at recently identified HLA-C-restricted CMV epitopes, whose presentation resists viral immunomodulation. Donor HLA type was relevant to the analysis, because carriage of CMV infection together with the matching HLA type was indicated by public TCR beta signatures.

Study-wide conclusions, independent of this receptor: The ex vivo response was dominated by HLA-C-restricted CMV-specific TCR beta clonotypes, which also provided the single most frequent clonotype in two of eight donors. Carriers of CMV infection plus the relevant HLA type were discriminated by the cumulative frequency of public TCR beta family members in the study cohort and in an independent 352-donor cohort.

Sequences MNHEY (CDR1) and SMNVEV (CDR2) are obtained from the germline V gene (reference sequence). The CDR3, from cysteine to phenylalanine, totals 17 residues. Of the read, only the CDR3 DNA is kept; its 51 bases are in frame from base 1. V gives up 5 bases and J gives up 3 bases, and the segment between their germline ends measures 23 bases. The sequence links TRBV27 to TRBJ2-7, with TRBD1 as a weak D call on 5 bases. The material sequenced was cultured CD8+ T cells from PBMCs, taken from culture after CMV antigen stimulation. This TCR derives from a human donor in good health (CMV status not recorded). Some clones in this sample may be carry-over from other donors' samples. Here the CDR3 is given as CASSITAITGSVYEQYF. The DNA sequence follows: TGTGCCAGCAGTATAACGGCAATCACAGGATCGGTCTACGAGCAGTACTTC.